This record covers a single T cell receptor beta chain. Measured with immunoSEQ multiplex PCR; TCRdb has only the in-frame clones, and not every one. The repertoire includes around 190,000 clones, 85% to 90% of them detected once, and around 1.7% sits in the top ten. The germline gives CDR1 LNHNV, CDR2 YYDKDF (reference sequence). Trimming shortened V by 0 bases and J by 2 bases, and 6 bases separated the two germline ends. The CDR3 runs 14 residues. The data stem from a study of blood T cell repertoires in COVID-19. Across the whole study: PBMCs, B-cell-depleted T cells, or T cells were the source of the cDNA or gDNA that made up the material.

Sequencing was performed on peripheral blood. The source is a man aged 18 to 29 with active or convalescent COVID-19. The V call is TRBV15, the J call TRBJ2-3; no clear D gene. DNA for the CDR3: TGTGCCACCAGCAGAGATCAGGTCACAGATACGCAGTATTTT. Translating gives CATSRDQVTDTQYF.